Following are 7 T cell receptor beta chains from one sample sequenced in a study of blood T cell repertoires in COVID-19. Sequencing used immunoSEQ multiplex PCR; TCRdb keeps in-frame clones, though not all of them. The sample records about 99,000 clones, about nine tenths being singletons. Sequenced input: peripheral blood. The receptors were gathered from a woman aged 80 or over in a cohort sampled during active COVID-19.

This chain uses TRBV2 with TRBJ1-2; a possible D gene is TRBD1 (5 bases). CDR3 size: 14 residues. The V gene's germline CDR1 is SNHLY and CDR2 FYNNEI. Trimming left V 7 bases short and J 4 bases short, with 16 bases between. The CDR3 sequence: CASTTDRDAYGYTF. The CDR3 bases are TGTGCCAGCACTACCGACAGAGATGCCTATGGCTACACCTTC.

The rearrangement links TRBV24-1 to TRBJ2-7; the match to TRBD1 covers 9 bases. V shed 3 bases, J shed 1 base, and the junction held 6 bases outside the gene matches. The CDR3 sequence is 16 residues long. Germline lookup yields CDR1 KGHDR and CDR2 SFDVKD. CDR3 coding DNA: TGTGCCACCAGTGATCACAACAGGGGGCAGTCCTACGAGCAGTACTTC. This gives the protein CATSDHNRGQSYEQYF.

The chain carries TRBV3-1 (or the pseudogene TRBV3-2) and TRBJ1-2; perhaps TRBD1 as D (5 bases). Per germline, CDR1 LGHDT and CDR2 YNNKEL (reference sequence). This CDR3 is 14 amino acids long. V lost 4 bases and J lost 6, with 15 bases in between. CDR3 protein: CASSPTGGGDGYTF. The DNA for the CDR3 is TGTGCCAGCAGCCCGACTGGGGGAGGCGATGGCTACACCTTC.

This clone has only one observation. This rearrangement joins TRBV3-1 (or the pseudogene TRBV3-2) to TRBJ2-3; TRBD1 matches 9 bases. Losses at the gene ends were 4 bases for V and 5 bases for J; bases not matched to a gene: 4. Germline V gene sequence: CDR1 LGHDT, CDR2 YNNKEL (reference sequence). The length of the CDR3 is 14 residues. CDR3 protein: CASSLRTGEDTQYF. The CDR3 DNA sequence: TGTGCCAGCAGCCTTAGGACAGGGGAAGATACGCAGTATTTT.

This chain links TRBV5-1 with TRBJ2-7; D is possibly TRBD2 (6 bases). V shed 1 base and J shed 0 bases, with 8 bases lying between them. CDR3 size: 14 residues. CDR1 is SGHRS, CDR2 YFSETQ, per germline. DNA for the CDR3: TGCGCCAGCAGCTTGCGGGGGATCTCCTACGAGCAGTACTTC. Translated: CASSLRGISYEQYF.

The rearrangement links TRBV6-5 to TRBJ2-7; a possible D gene is TRBD1 (6 bases). From germline, CDR1 is MNHEY and CDR2 SVGAGI. V was shortened by 9 bases and J by 4 bases, with 19 bases between the two germline ends. This CDR3 has 14 residues. The CDR3 sequence is CASNDGTWAYEQYF. The DNA of the CDR3 is TGTGCCAGTAATGACGGGACATGGGCTTACGAGCAGTACTTC.

This clone was seen a few times. This rearrangement joins TRBV7-9 to TRBJ2-7; maybe TRBD1 (5 bases). The V end was cut by 5 bases, the J end by 0 bases, with 8 bases between. The CDR3 is 13 amino acids. The V gene's germline CDR1 is SEHNR and CDR2 FQNEAQ (reference sequence). CDR3 bases: TGTGCCAGCAGCCTTGGGGCCTCCTACGAGCAGTACTTC. This codes for CASSLGASYEQYF. Full variable domain (rest looked up from reference TRBV7-9 and TRBJ2-7): DTGVSQNPRHKITKRGQNVTFRCDPISEHNRLYWYRQTLGQGPEFLTYFQNEAQLEKSRLLSDRFSAERPKGSFSTLEIQRTEQGDSAMYLCASSLGASYEQYFGPGTRLTVT.